A single sample is the source of the 10 T cell receptor beta chains below, sequenced in a study of blood T cells in healthy people across ages. Sample-barcoded 5' priming and a J-beta primer mix drove a second PCR of roughly 7 to 11 cycles. Each CDR3 protein gets one entry after TCRdb re-called the 5' RACE reads with MiXCR. The profile shows about 1.7 million distinct CDR3 sequences, under 30% of them singletons. The sample taken for sequencing was blood. Receptor source: a young woman in good health.

The V call is TRBV10-3, the J call TRBJ2-5; TRBD1 aligns across 7 bases. The end of the DNA is better explained by TRBJ2-7, so the J call may be wrong. This CDR3 spans 14 amino acids. CDR1 and CDR2 (germline): ENHRY, SYGVKD. The CDR3, as DNA: TGTGCCATCAGATCGACAGGGTCGGCAAGCGAGCAGTACTTC. Encoded protein: CAIRSTGSASEQYF.

This clonotype came up a few times. The genes are TRBV3-1 and TRBJ1-2; the match to TRBD1 covers 10 bases. The CDR3 runs to 15 residues. V lost 4 bases, J lost 0 bases, and 2 bases stayed unmatched. Looked up from germline, CDR1 is LGHDT and CDR2 is YNNKEL (reference sequence). The CDR3 is CASSLDRGPNYGYTF. The DNA for the CDR3 is TGTGCCAGCAGCCTTGACAGGGGGCCTAACTATGGCTACACCTTC.

This rearrangement joins TRBV20-1 to TRBJ2-1; D is perhaps TRBD2 (5 bases). The J call may be faulty, since TRBJ2-7 better matches the DNA end. Per the germline V gene, CDR1 is DFQATT and CDR2 is SNEGSKA (reference sequence). CDR3 size: 12 residues. CDR3 sequence: CSAGNWENEQYF. The CDR3 DNA is TGCAGTGCCGGGAACTGGGAAAATGAGCAGTACTTC.

This clonotype was seen at least ten times. The V call is TRBV5-1, the J call TRBJ2-7; a weak D match, TRBD2 (5 bases). This CDR3 is 11 amino acids long. Trimming took 7 bases from V and 4 from J, leaving 9 bases between them. The V gene's germline CDR1 is SGHRS and CDR2 YFSETQ. Written as DNA, the CDR3 is TGCGCCAGCGCCCGGGATTACGAGCAGTACTTC. Residues: CASARDYEQYF. The full variable domain, in which reference TRBV5-1 and TRBJ2-7 provide the parts outside the CDR3, is KAGVTQTPRYLIKTRGQQVTLSCSPISGHRSVSWYQQTPGQGLQFLFEYFSETQRNKGNFPGRFSGRQFSNSRSEMNVSTLELGDSALYLCASARDYEQYFGPGTRLTVT.

This clonotype was found many times. J is TRBJ1-2 and V is TRBV27; tentatively, D is TRBD1 (5 bases). Germline V gives CDR1 MNHEY, CDR2 SMNVEV (reference sequence). V was trimmed by 6 bases and J by 8 bases, leaving 13 bases between them. The CDR3 extends over 12 amino acids. The CDR3: CASSDQGDGYTF. The CDR3 DNA reads TGTGCCAGCAGCGATCAGGGAGACGGCTACACCTTC.

The J gene is TRBJ2-2, the V gene TRBV4-1; D might be TRBD1 or TRBD2, each matching 6 bases. Germline V gene lookup returns CDR1 MGHRA and CDR2 YSYEKL. The CDR3 has 17 amino acids. Trimming pared 4 bases from V and 7 bases from J, leaving 22 bases between. The CDR3 DNA sequence: TGCGCCAGCAGCCCCCTCCCACAGGGAGGTATCGGCGGGGAGCTGTTTTTT. It translates to CASSPLPQGGIGGELFF.

This clonotype came up many times. This rearrangement joins TRBV20-1 to TRBJ2-5; a possible D gene is TRBD1 (6 bases). V was trimmed by 2 bases and J by 1 base, leaving 8 bases between them. CDR3 length: 13 residues. Germline loops: CDR1 DFQATT, CDR2 SNEGSKA (reference sequence). In DNA form, the CDR3 reads TGCAGTGCTAGAATGACAGGCCAAGAGACCCAGTACTTC. Its translation is CSARMTGQETQYF.

This clonotype was detected once. The chain employs TRBV3-1 and TRBJ2-1; TRBD2 matches 13 bases. Germline V CDR1 and CDR2: LGHDT, YNNKEL (reference sequence). V was pared by 4 bases and J by 3 bases, with 12 bases of the junction left unmatched. CDR3 length: 19 residues. The CDR3 coding sequence is TGTGCCAGCAGCCCACTGGGGACTAGCGGGAACGTCTACTACAATGAGCAGTTCTTC. It yields the protein CASSPLGTSGNVYYNEQFF.

The J gene is TRBJ1-5, the V gene TRBV12-5; 10 nucleotides align to TRBD1. This CDR3 is built from 15 residues. Per the germline V gene, CDR1 is LGHNT and CDR2 is FRNRAP. Trimming removed 1 base from V and 6 bases from J; junction bases left unmatched: 3. The chain's CDR3 is CASGLGQGAAQPQHF. The CDR3 bases are TGTGCTAGTGGTTTGGGACAGGGGGCCGCTCAGCCCCAGCATTTT.

The rearrangement joins TRBV11-3 to TRBJ2-5, with D possibly being TRBD1 (5 bases). Germline V gene data show CDR1 as SGHNT and CDR2 as YENEEA. The CDR3 loop spans 13 amino acids. Between the trimmed V and J ends, which lost 0 bases and 11 bases, there was a span of 13 bases. The CDR3 DNA reads TGTGCCAGCAGCTTAGAACAGGACAATGAGCAGTACTTC. Protein product: CASSLEQDNEQYF.